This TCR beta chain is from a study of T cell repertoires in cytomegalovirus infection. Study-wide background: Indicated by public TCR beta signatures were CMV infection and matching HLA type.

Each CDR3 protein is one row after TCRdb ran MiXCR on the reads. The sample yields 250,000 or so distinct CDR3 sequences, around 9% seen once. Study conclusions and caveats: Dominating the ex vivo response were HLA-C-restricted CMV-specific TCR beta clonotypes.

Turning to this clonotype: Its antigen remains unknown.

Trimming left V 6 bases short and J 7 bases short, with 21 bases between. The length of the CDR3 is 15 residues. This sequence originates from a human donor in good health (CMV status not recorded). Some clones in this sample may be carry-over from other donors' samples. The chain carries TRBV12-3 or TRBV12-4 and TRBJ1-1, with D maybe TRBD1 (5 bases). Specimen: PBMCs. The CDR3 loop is CASRPDPGGGGEAFF. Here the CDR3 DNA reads TGTGCCAGCAGACCAGACCCCGGGGGGGGTGGTGAAGCTTTCTTT.